This T cell receptor (beta chain) was profiled in a study of OX40 agonist ivuxolimab in advanced cancers. The wider study: An agonistic human IgG2 monoclonal antibody against OX40 (CD134) was given. Every 2 weeks, ivuxolimab was infused into the patients intravenously at between 0.01 and 10 mg/kg. Regarding the study as a whole: Expanded clones were, on average, more numerous among CD8+ T cells than CD4+. Within 6 weeks, CD4+ and CD8+ blood T cells expanded clonally at 0.1 to 3.0 mg/kg.

CDR1 and CDR2 from the germline V gene are SEHNR and FQNEAQ (reference sequence). V was shortened by 1 base and J by 6 bases, with 14 bases between the two germline ends. The CDR3 extends over 15 amino acids. Assay used: immunoSEQ multiplex PCR; TCRdb lists only in-frame clones, some missing. This sample carries more than 65,000 clones, about 81% of them seen once, and the ten largest clones take roughly 5.3%. Turning to this clone: The antigen is not known.

The chain is built from TRBV7-9 and TRBJ2-3; D not resolved. The sequencing used CD4+ or CD8+ T cells sorted from blood, collected in a trial of the OX40 agonist ivuxolimab. The TCR was taken from an adult with an advanced solid tumor such as melanoma, head and neck, liver or kidney cancer. The CDR3, as DNA: TGTGCCAGCAGCTTAGATTTGCAGTTGGCGGATACGCAGTATTTT. As protein: CASSLDLQLADTQYF.